The present TCR beta chain was sequenced within a study of CD8 T cells in Susac syndrome. cDNA came from about 0.5 to 1 ug RNA primed by random hexamers. TCRdb reprocessed the immunoSEQ multiplex PCR reads with MiXCR, giving one entry per CDR3 protein. This table holds some 180,000 distinct CDR3 sequences, just under 95% found once. The CD8+ and CD4+ T cells were isolated magnetically using a negative isolation approach, whereas the TEMRA cells were enriched by FACS. Sequenced material: CD4+ T cells from PBMCs. This TCR was recovered from a human donor with Susac syndrome.

CDR3 coding DNA: TGTGCCAGCAGTTACGGCAGGCGGTATAGCAATCAGCCCCAGCATTTT. This gives the protein CASSYGRRYSNQPQHF. The chain employs TRBV6-2 or TRBV6-3 and TRBJ1-5; D unclear. From germline, CDR1 is MNHEY and CDR2 SVGEGT. V was trimmed by 2 bases and J by 0 bases, leaving 11 bases between them. The CDR3 consists of 16 residues.